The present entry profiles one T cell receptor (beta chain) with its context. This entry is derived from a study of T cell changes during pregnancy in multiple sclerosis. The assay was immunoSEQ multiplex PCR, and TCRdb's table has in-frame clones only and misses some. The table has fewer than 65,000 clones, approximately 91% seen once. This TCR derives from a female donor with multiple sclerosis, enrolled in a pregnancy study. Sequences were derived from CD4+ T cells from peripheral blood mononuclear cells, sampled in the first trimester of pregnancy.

The DNA of the CDR3 is TGTGCCAGCTCACCACTTAAACTAGCGGGGGGGCTGGGCACAGATACGCAGTATTTT. Amino acid sequence: CASSPLKLAGGLGTDTQYF. J is TRBJ2-3 and V is TRBV18, with 13 nucleotides matching TRBD2. The germline CDR1 and CDR2 sequences are KGHSH and LQKENI. The CDR3 covers 19 residues. After removal of 1 base from V and 1 base from J, the junction contained 8 bases not matched to a gene. The full variable domain, rest sourced from reference TRBV18 and TRBJ2-3, is NAGVMQNPRHLVRRRGQEARLRCSPMKGHSHVYWYRQLPEEGLKFMVYLQKENIIDESGMPKERFSAEFPKEGPSILRIQQVVRGDSAAYFCASSPLKLAGGLGTDTQYFGPGTRLTVL.